Each of the 22 T cell receptor beta chains below was sequenced from the same sample in a study of blood T cells in healthy people across ages. With a J-beta primer mix and a sample-barcoded 5' primer, a second PCR ran about 7 to 12 cycles. A single record per CDR3 protein comes from TCRdb applying MiXCR to the 5' RACE reads. The table includes about 1.8 million distinct CDR3 sequences, roughly 50% detected once. Sequencing was done on a sample of blood. These receptors all come from a woman aged 40 to 49 in good health.

The gene calls are TRBV28 and TRBJ2-5; TRBD2 matches at 12 bases. J was trimmed by 0 bases and V by 3 bases; bases with no gene match: 8. Germline values: CDR1 MDHEN, CDR2 SYDVKM. CDR3 length: 18 residues. CDR3 residues: CASSFLDTSGGYQETQYF. The CDR3 region has the DNA TGTGCCAGCAGTTTCCTTGATACTAGCGGGGGGTACCAAGAGACCCAGTACTTC. Using reference TRBV28 and TRBJ2-5 for the parts outside the CDR3, the full variable domain is DVKVTQSSRYLVKRTGEKVFLECVQDMDHENMFWYRQDPGLGLRLIYFSYDVKMKEKGDIPEGYSVSREKKERFSLILESASTNQTSMYLCASSFLDTSGGYQETQYFGPGTRLLVL.

V is TRBV7-2 and J is TRBJ2-1; D perhaps matches TRBD1 (5 bases). The CDR3 sequence is 15 residues long. With 1 base removed from V and 8 bases from J, the gap between germline ends came to 15 bases. Germline assignment: CDR1 SGHTA and CDR2 FQGNSA. CDR3 coding DNA: TGTGCCAGCAGCTTAGTAGGTGTCCTAGGGGATGAGCAGTTCTTC. It encodes CASSLVGVLGDEQFF.

Details on this clonotype: The junction shows a germline mismatch at one end, possibly a read error. This chain connects TRBV18 to TRBJ2-5, with a weak D call TRBD1 (5 bases). Germline values: CDR1 KGHSH, CDR2 LQKENI. The CDR3 runs 15 residues. The CDR3, as DNA: TGTGCCAGCTCACCACTTGACAGTTACCAAGAGGCCCAGTACTTC. This codes for CASSPLDSYQEAQYF.

The chain carries TRBV6-5 and TRBJ2-1, with unresolved D. Germline V gene data show CDR1 as MNHEY and CDR2 as SVGAGI. Trimming stripped 0 bases from V and 5 bases from J, with 8 bases between. There are 14 residues in the CDR3. This CDR3 is CASSYSYSDNEQFF. The CDR3 DNA sequence: TGTGCCAGCAGTTACTCGTACAGCGACAATGAGCAGTTCTTC.

The genes are TRBV27 and TRBJ2-3; 7 bases are shared with TRBD1. CDR3 length equals 14 residues. CDR1 is MNHEY and CDR2 is SMNVEV in the germline V gene (reference sequence). Unmatched junction bases numbered 4, after V lost 5 bases and J lost 2 bases. The CDR3 is CASSNQGVTDTQYF. CDR3 coding DNA: TGTGCCAGCAGTAACCAGGGGGTCACAGATACGCAGTATTTT.

This clonotype has more than one count but fewer than ten. The chain links TRBV5-6 to TRBJ2-1; tentative D call: TRBD2 (6 bases). CDR1 is SGHDT and CDR2 is YYEEEE in the germline V gene. This CDR3 region has 13 residues. Trimming took 4 bases from V and 15 from J, leaving 20 bases between them. The CDR3 region has the DNA TGTGCCAGCAGCCCTGGTTTAGCGGCGGTTAGGTTCTTC. Translated: CASSPGLAAVRFF.

The V and J genes are TRBV2 and TRBJ1-2; D not certain. The V gene's germline CDR1 is SNHLY and CDR2 FYNNEI. Trimming stripped 3 bases from V and 0 bases from J, with 14 bases between. The CDR3 totals 16 residues. CDR3: CASSETAFGTNYGYTF. The CDR3 coding sequence is TGTGCCAGCAGTGAGACCGCTTTCGGGACTAACTATGGCTACACCTTC. Variable domain in full (rest from reference TRBV2 and TRBJ1-2): EPEVTQTPSHQVTQMGQEVILRCVPISNHLYFYWYRQILGQKVEFLVSFYNNEISEKSEIFDDQFSVERPDGSNFTLKIRSTKLEDSAMYFCASSETAFGTNYGYTFGSGTRLTVV.

Note on this clonotype: A much bigger clone sits one base away, suggesting this may be a read error. The rearrangement links TRBV12-3 or TRBV12-4 to TRBJ2-3; D perhaps matches TRBD1 (5 bases). The CDR3 has 14 amino acids. Trimming removed 6 bases at V and 1 base at J, with 11 bases between. CDR3 sequence reads: CASRYRIGTDTQYF. For the CDR3, the DNA is TGTGCCAGCAGGTACAGGATCGGCACAGATACGCAGTATTTT.

This chain connects TRBV7-9 to TRBJ2-3; D unresolved. V was shortened by 6 bases and J by 2 bases, with 12 bases between the two germline ends. This CDR3 comprises 14 residues. Germline CDR1 reads SEHNR; CDR2 reads FQNEAQ (reference sequence). As DNA, the CDR3 is TGTGCCAGCAGGGAGATGGCGGACACAGATACGCAGTATTTT. As protein: CASREMADTDTQYF.

V usage is TRBV7-2 and J usage is TRBJ1-6; no definite D call. The V gene's germline CDR1 is SGHTA and CDR2 FQGNSA. Trimming removed 5 bases from V and 7 bases from J, with 15 bases in between. This CDR3 has 15 residues. CDR3 in amino acids: CASSPPHNRNSPLHF. CDR3 coding DNA: TGTGCCAGCAGCCCACCCCATAATAGGAATTCACCCCTCCACTTT.

This clonotype appeared once. The chain links TRBV27 to TRBJ1-1; a possible D gene is TRBD1 (5 bases). This CDR3 spans 14 amino acids. V lost 7 bases and J lost 0, with 12 bases in between. Germline CDR1 MNHEY, CDR2 SMNVEV (reference sequence). CDR3 bases: TGTGCCAGCAATAGACAGAACATGAACACTGAAGCTTTCTTT. Translating it yields CASNRQNMNTEAFF.

The table lists this clonotype with a few counts. The chain joins TRBV10-3 to TRBJ2-3; D is undetermined. Trimming left V 6 bases short and J 3 bases short, with 7 bases between. Germline V lookup: CDR1 ENHRY, CDR2 SYGVKD. The CDR3 covers 12 residues. In DNA, the CDR3 is TGTGCCATCAGCGCCCTTACAGATACGCAGTATTTT. Amino acid sequence: CAISALTDTQYF.

The chain carries TRBV28 and TRBJ2-4; D may be TRBD2 (5 bases). This CDR3 comprises 16 residues. Germline V lookup: CDR1 MDHEN, CDR2 SYDVKM. Trimming took 5 bases from V and 3 from J, leaving 17 bases between them. The chain's CDR3 is CASSLLLGIDKNIQYF. In DNA, the CDR3 is TGTGCCAGCAGTCTCTTACTAGGGATTGACAAAAACATTCAGTACTTC.

A few counts support this clonotype. The gene calls are TRBV11-2 and TRBJ2-1; 7 bases map to TRBD2. J was trimmed by 7 bases and V by 9 bases; bases with no gene match: 9. Looked up from germline, CDR1 is SGHAT and CDR2 is FQNNGV. The CDR3 totals 13 residues. CDR3: CASEGRESNEQFF. The CDR3 DNA reads as TGTGCCAGTGAGGGGCGGGAGTCTAATGAGCAGTTCTTC.

The rearrangement joins TRBV4-2 to TRBJ2-3; D might be TRBD1 or TRBD2, each matching 5 bases. The germline gives CDR1 LGHNA, CDR2 YNFKEQ. The CDR3 covers 15 residues. The germline V and J ends were trimmed by 4 bases and 4 bases, with 15 bases remaining between them. CDR3 DNA sequence: TGTGCCAGCAGCCCCGGTTCAGGGCGGGCAGATACGCAGTATTTT. Translation gives CASSPGSGRADTQYF.

This clonotype was seen a few times. The genes are TRBV29-1 and TRBJ2-5; 10 bases align to TRBD1. CDR1 and CDR2 from the germline V gene are SQVTM and ANQGSEA. V dropped 7 bases and J dropped 2; count of bases not matched to a gene: 7. CDR3 size: 14 residues. As DNA, the CDR3 is TGCAGCGCTGGGGACAGGGGTAAACAAGAGACCCAGTACTTC. It specifies CSAGDRGKQETQYF. Looking up the rest from reference TRBV29-1 and TRBJ2-5 gives the full variable domain: SAVISQKPSRDICQRGTSLTIQCQVDSQVTMMFWYRQQPGQSLTLIATANQGSEATYESGFVIDKFPISRPNLTFSTLTVSNMSPEDSSIYLCSAGDRGKQETQYFGPGTRLLVL.

The rearrangement uses TRBV6-6 and TRBJ2-7; 7 bases are shared with TRBD1. V shed 6 bases, J shed 5 bases, and the junction held 10 bases outside the gene matches. This CDR3 is 14 amino acids long. CDR1 is MNHNY, CDR2 SVGAGI, per germline (reference sequence). CDR3 sequence: CASRGETGFHEQYF. In nucleotides, the CDR3 is TGTGCCAGCAGAGGTGAGACAGGGTTCCACGAGCAGTACTTC.

The gene calls are TRBV24-1 and TRBJ2-3; D ambiguous. Looked up from germline, CDR1 is KGHDR and CDR2 is SFDVKD. Trimming cost V 4 bases and J 2 bases, with 9 bases left between them. The CDR3 extends over 14 amino acids. The CDR3 reads CATSDSLITDTQYF. The CDR3 bases are TGTGCCACCAGTGACTCTCTAATCACAGATACGCAGTATTTT.

The chain employs TRBV7-2 and TRBJ2-5, with TRBD1 identical over 8 bases. J gave up 4 bases and V 4 bases, and 17 bases lay outside the gene matches. The CDR3 extends over 18 amino acids. Germline CDR1 reads SGHTA; CDR2 reads FQGNSA. The CDR3 is CASSSRTGPFTGAETQYF. CDR3 nucleotide sequence: TGTGCCAGCAGCTCCCGGACAGGGCCTTTCACGGGGGCAGAGACCCAGTACTTC.

The chain is built from TRBV5-1 and TRBJ2-5; a weak D match, TRBD1 (5 bases). The V gene's germline CDR1 is SGHRS and CDR2 YFSETQ. The ends were cut back, 4 bases at V and 5 bases at J, with 15 bases in the middle. The CDR3 has 14 amino acids. The CDR3 DNA reads as TGCGCCAGCAGCCGCGGACAAGTCGGGGAGACCCAGTACTTC. Protein: CASSRGQVGETQYF.

This clonotype appeared many times. The CDR3 spells CASSLSGVRSGANVLTF. DNA for the CDR3: TGTGCCAGCAGCCTTAGCGGGGTTCGCTCTGGGGCCAACGTCCTGACTTTC. The chain couples TRBV7-2 to TRBJ2-6, with 8 positions matching TRBD2. V lost 5 bases, J lost 0 bases, and 6 bases stayed unmatched. The CDR3 totals 17 residues. From germline, CDR1 is SGHTA and CDR2 FQGNSA.

The rearrangement joins TRBV18 to TRBJ2-1; D possibly corresponds to TRBD2 (6 bases). The CDR3 is 13 amino acids. Germline CDR1 KGHSH, CDR2 LQKENI. V shed 2 bases and J shed 13 bases, with 15 bases lying between them. Written as DNA, the CDR3 is TGTGCCAGCTCACCAGTGGGAGGAAACATTCAGTTCTTC. This sequence encodes CASSPVGGNIQFF.